This entry lists 16 T cell receptor beta chains sequenced from one sample in a study of type 1 regulatory T cells. No antigen has been assigned to these receptors. TCRdb itself ran the reads through MiXCR, one entry per CDR3 protein. In the table there are about 59,000 distinct CDR3 sequences, 60% to 65% of which are singletons. Input material: cultured non-Tr1 T cells, either the whole culture or a sorted T cell fraction (not recorded which). These receptors were obtained from a human donor in good health.

The chain uses TRBV28 and TRBJ1-6, with TRBD1 as a possible D gene (5 bases). Germline lookup yields CDR1 MDHEN and CDR2 SYDVKM. Trimming removed 3 bases at V and 8 bases at J, with 11 bases between. The CDR3 length is 14 residues. The CDR3 here is CASSLGGTDSPLHF. CDR3 in DNA: TGTGCCAGCAGTTTGGGGGGGACGGATTCACCCCTCCACTTT. Supplemented by reference TRBV28 and TRBJ1-6, the full variable domain reads DVKVTQSSRYLVKRTGEKVFLECVQDMDHENMFWYRQDPGLGLRLIYFSYDVKMKEKGDIPEGYSVSREKKERFSLILESASTNQTSMYLCASSLGGTDSPLHFGNGTRLTVT.

This rearrangement joins TRBV4-2 to TRBJ2-3, with unresolved D. V lost 0 bases and J 5 bases, leaving 9 bases between the germline ends. The CDR3 totals 14 residues. Germline V lookup: CDR1 LGHNA, CDR2 YNFKEQ. The CDR3 nucleotides read TGTGCCAGCAGCCAAGAAGGATGGGAAGATACGCAGTATTTT. Its protein product is CASSQEGWEDTQYF.

The V call is TRBV11-2, the J call TRBJ1-6; D not certain. CDR1 is SGHAT and CDR2 is FQNNGV in the germline V gene. V lost 1 base to trimming and J lost 7 bases, with 14 bases between them. The CDR3 loop spans 16 amino acids. This CDR3 reads CASSLGPRVANSPLHF. The DNA for the CDR3 is TGTGCCAGCAGCTTAGGGCCCCGGGTTGCGAATTCACCCCTCCACTTT.

The chain employs TRBV25-1 and TRBJ2-4; TRBD1 matches 8 bases. V lost 6 bases and J lost 7; bases outside the gene matches: 5. The V gene's germline CDR1 is MGHDK and CDR2 SYGVNS. The CDR3 runs 13 residues. For the CDR3, the DNA is TGTGCCAGCAGGGAGACAGGGGCCAACATTCAGTACTTC. It specifies CASRETGANIQYF.

CDR3 nucleotides: TGTGCCAGCAGCTGGACTAGCGGGAGATTAACAGATACGCAGTATTTT. Protein sequence: CASSWTSGRLTDTQYF. The chain has TRBV11-2 and TRBJ2-3; 13 positions match TRBD2. Germline V lookup: CDR1 SGHAT, CDR2 FQNNGV. The CDR3 covers 16 residues. V lost 4 bases to trimming and J lost 3 bases; unmatched junction nucleotides: 4.

V gene TRBV15 combines with J gene TRBJ1-1; a possible D gene is TRBD1 (5 bases). The germline V and J ends were trimmed by 5 bases and 0 bases, with 13 bases remaining between them. This CDR3 spans 15 amino acids. Germline V gene sequence: CDR1 LNHNV, CDR2 YYDKDF (reference sequence). The CDR3 region has the DNA TGTGCCACCAGCGGCAGGGACGGAATGAACACTGAAGCTTTCTTT. It yields the protein CATSGRDGMNTEAFF.

This chain connects TRBV7-2 to TRBJ2-7; 8 nucleotides match TRBD2. The CDR3 covers 13 residues. Germline CDR1 and CDR2: SGHTA and FQGNSA. The ends lost 4 bases at V and 4 bases at J; junction bases unmatched: 3. The DNA for the CDR3 is TGTGCCAGCAGCTCACGGGAGGGGTACGAGCAGTACTTC. Amino acids: CASSSREGYEQYF.

V usage is TRBV7-2 and J usage is TRBJ1-1, with no clear D. Germline V gives CDR1 SGHTA, CDR2 FQGNSA. The CDR3 runs to 15 residues. Deletions cut 6 bases from V and 4 bases from J, with 18 bases between. The CDR3 DNA follows: TGTGCCAGCAGTTTTAGCTTGGTGGGTTCCACTGAAGCTTTCTTT. Its translation: CASSFSLVGSTEAFF.

The chain is built from TRBV20-1 and TRBJ2-1, with 9 bases lining up with TRBD2. The CDR3 sequence is 15 residues long. Per germline, CDR1 DFQATT and CDR2 SNEGSKA (reference sequence). V lost 0 bases and J lost 6; bases outside the gene matches: 6. In DNA form, the CDR3 reads TGCAGTGCTAGAGAGAGCGGGAGGCTTAGCAATGAGCAGTTCTTC. This gives the protein CSARESGRLSNEQFF.

This clonotype was detected only a few times. The chain employs TRBV12-3 or TRBV12-4 and TRBJ2-7, with TRBD2 identical over 12 bases. The V segment lost 6 bases and the J segment 4 bases; nucleotides outside the gene matches: 7. This CDR3 has 15 residues. As DNA, the CDR3 is TGTGCCAGCAGCGCCCGGACTAGCGGGACGTACGAGCAGTACTTC. It specifies CASSARTSGTYEQYF.

V and J are TRBV27 and TRBJ2-1; TRBD2 aligns across 7 bases. The CDR3 extends over 15 amino acids. Germline lookup yields CDR1 MNHEY and CDR2 SMNVEV (reference sequence). Trimming cost V 1 base and J 10 bases; bases outside gene matches: 10. The CDR3 DNA follows: TGTGCCAGCAGTTTATTACTAGGGGAGGGTGGGGAGCAGTTCTTC. The encoded protein is CASSLLLGEGGEQFF.

The chain has TRBV10-3 and TRBJ2-3; a possible D gene is TRBD2 (5 bases). CDR1 and CDR2 from the germline V gene are ENHRY and SYGVKD. Trimming shortened V by 10 bases and J by 2 bases, and 22 bases separated the two germline ends. The CDR3 runs 16 residues. The CDR3 nucleotides are TGTGCCACCAAGTACAGTTCCGGACTGAACACAGATACGCAGTATTTT. This gives the protein CATKYSSGLNTDTQYF.

V usage is TRBV14 and J usage is TRBJ2-5; TRBD1 matches 8 bases. The CDR3 loop spans 15 amino acids. V lost 1 base, J lost 4 bases, and 5 bases stayed unmatched. In germline, CDR1 is SGHDN, CDR2 FVKESK. The DNA of the CDR3 is TGTGCCAGCAGCCAAGGACAGGGGTTTGGAGAGACCCAGTACTTC. This codes for CASSQGQGFGETQYF. Looking up the rest from reference TRBV14 and TRBJ2-5 gives the full variable domain: EAGVTQFPSHSVIEKGQTVTLRCDPISGHDNLYWYRRVMGKEIKFLLHFVKESKQDESGMPNNRFLAERTGGTYSTLKVQPAELEDSGVYFCASSQGQGFGETQYFGPGTRLLVL.

The chain joins TRBV4-2 to TRBJ1-5; D remains ambiguous. V dropped 4 bases and J dropped 4 bases, with 11 bases sitting between them. There are 14 residues in the CDR3. Germline loops: CDR1 LGHNA, CDR2 YNFKEQ. The CDR3: CASSLNLGNQPQHF. CDR3 bases: TGTGCCAGCAGCCTGAACTTGGGGAATCAGCCCCAGCATTTT.

The chain couples TRBV15 to TRBJ1-5; D remains unclear. Trimming removed 0 bases at V and 7 bases at J, with 13 bases between. CDR3 length: 15 amino acids. Germline V CDR1 and CDR2: LNHNV, YYDKDF (reference sequence). The CDR3 DNA is TGTGCCACCAGCAGAGATAATGATAGGGCCCAGCCCCAGCATTTT. Its protein product is CATSRDNDRAQPQHF.

The CDR3 is CSVLSTGPREQYF. The CDR3 region has the DNA TGCAGCGTCCTCTCGACAGGGCCCCGCGAGCAGTACTTC. V and J are TRBV29-1 and TRBJ2-7; TRBD1 agrees at 7 bases. Germline loops: CDR1 SQVTM, CDR2 ANQGSEA. This CDR3 spans 13 amino acids. The trim removed 6 bases at V and 6 bases at J, leaving 11 bases unmatched.